This record looks at one TCR beta chain sequence and its context. Antigen specificity is unknown. The data derive from a study of OX40 agonist ivuxolimab in advanced cancers. Across the study: Given to patients was ivuxolimab, an agonistic anti-OX40 (CD134) antibody.

The CDR3 is 18 residues long. Germline-derived CDR1 and CDR2 are SEHNR and FQNEAQ (reference sequence). Germline trimming cut 1 base from V and 6 bases from J; bases unmatched to any gene: 15. Study findings and constraints: Relative to CD4+, CD8+ T cells held more expanded clones on average.

The data were produced by immunoSEQ multiplex PCR, yet TCRdb's version contains in-frame clones alone and is incomplete. The sample shows tens of thousands of clones, about 86% of them seen only once. At cycle 4 day 1, cycle 7 day 1, and baseline, blood was sampled. V usage is TRBV7-9 and J usage is TRBJ2-3; 8 bases align to TRBD2. The sequences come from CD4+ or CD8+ T cells sorted from blood, collected in a trial of the OX40 agonist ivuxolimab. The clonotype comes from an adult with an advanced solid tumor such as melanoma, head and neck, liver or kidney cancer. The CDR3 coding sequence is TGTGCCAGCAGCTTAGGACATGGGGCGGGGGGAGGCATGGATACGCAGTATTTT. As protein: CASSLGHGAGGGMDTQYF. The full variable domain, with the rest looked up from reference TRBV7-9 and TRBJ2-3, is DTGVSQNPRHKITKRGQNVTFRCDPISEHNRLYWYRQTLGQGPEFLTYFQNEAQLEKSRLLSDRFSAERPKGSFSTLEIQRTEQGDSAMYLCASSLGHGAGGGMDTQYFGPGTRLTVL.